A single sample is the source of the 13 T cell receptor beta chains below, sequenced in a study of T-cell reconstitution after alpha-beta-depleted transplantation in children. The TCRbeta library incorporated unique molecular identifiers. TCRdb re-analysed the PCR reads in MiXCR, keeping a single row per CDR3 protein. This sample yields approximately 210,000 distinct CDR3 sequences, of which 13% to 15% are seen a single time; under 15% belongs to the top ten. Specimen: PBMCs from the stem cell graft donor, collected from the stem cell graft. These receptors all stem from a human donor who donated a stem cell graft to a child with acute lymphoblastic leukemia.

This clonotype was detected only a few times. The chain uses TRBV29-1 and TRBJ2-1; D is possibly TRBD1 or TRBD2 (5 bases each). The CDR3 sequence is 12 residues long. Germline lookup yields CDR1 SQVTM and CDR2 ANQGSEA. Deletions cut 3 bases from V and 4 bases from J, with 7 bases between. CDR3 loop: CSVDWGYNEQFF. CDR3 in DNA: TGCAGCGTTGATTGGGGGTACAATGAGCAGTTCTTC.

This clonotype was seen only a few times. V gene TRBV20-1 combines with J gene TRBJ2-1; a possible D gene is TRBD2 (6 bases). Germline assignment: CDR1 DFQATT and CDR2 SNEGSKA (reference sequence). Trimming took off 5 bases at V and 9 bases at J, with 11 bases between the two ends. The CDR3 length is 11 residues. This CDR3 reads CSASRGFEQFF. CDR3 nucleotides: TGCAGTGCTTCACGGGGGTTTGAGCAGTTCTTC.

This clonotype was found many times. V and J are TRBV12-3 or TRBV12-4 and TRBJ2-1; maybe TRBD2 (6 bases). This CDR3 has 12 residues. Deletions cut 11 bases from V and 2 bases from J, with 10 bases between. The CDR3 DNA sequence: TGTGCCGCGGGGAGCCCCTACAATGAGCAGTTCTTC. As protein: CAAGSPYNEQFF.

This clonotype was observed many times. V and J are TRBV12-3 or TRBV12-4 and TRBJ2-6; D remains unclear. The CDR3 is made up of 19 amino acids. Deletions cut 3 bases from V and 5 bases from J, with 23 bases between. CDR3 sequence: CASSFSRGVPSSRANVLTF. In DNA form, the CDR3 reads TGTGCCAGCAGTTTTTCTCGTGGGGTCCCCTCATCTAGGGCCAACGTCCTGACTTTC.

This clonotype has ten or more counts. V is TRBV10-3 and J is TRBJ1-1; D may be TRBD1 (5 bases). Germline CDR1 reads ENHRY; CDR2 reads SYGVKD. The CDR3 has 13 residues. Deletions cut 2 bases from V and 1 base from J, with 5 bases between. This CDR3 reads CAISEQGNTEAFF. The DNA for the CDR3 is TGTGCCATCAGTGAGCAGGGGAACACTGAAGCTTTCTTT.

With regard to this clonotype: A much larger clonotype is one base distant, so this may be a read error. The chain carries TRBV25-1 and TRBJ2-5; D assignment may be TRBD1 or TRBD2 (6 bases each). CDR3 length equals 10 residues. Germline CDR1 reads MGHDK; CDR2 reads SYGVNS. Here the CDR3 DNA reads TGTCCCAGCAGGGGAGGCACCCAGTACTTC. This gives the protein CPSRGGTQYF. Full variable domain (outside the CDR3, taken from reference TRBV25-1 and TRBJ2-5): EADIYQTPRYLVIGTGKKITLECSQTMGHDKMYWYQQDPGMELHLIHYSYGVNSTEKGDLSSESTVSRIRTEHFPLTLESARPSHTSQYLCPSRGGTQYFGPGTRLLVL.

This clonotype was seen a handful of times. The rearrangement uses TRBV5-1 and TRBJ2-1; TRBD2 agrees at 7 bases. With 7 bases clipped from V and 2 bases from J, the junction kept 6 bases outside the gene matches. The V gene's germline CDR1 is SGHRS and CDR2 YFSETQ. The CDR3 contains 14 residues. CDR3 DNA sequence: TGCGCCAGCGGGGGGGGGAACACCTACAATGAGCAGTTCTTC. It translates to CASGGGNTYNEQFF.

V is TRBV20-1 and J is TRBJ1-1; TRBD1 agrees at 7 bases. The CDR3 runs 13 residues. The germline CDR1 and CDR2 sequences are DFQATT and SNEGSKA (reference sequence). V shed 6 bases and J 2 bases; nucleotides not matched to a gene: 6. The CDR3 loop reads CSAMGQTNTEAFF. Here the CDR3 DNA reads TGCAGTGCGATGGGACAGACAAACACTGAAGCTTTCTTT.

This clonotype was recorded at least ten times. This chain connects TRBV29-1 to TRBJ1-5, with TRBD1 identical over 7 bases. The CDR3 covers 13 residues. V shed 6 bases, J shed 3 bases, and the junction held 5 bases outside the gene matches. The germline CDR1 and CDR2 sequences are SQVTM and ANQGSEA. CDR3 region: CSVGTANNQPQHF. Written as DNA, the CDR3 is TGCAGCGTGGGGACAGCCAACAATCAGCCCCAGCATTTT.

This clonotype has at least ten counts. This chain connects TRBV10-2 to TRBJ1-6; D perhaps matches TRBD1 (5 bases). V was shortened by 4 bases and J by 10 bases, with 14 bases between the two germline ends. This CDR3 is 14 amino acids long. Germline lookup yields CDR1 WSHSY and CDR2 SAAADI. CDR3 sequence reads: CASSGGGVGSPLHF. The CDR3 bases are TGCGCCAGCAGTGGTGGAGGGGTAGGATCACCCCTCCACTTT.

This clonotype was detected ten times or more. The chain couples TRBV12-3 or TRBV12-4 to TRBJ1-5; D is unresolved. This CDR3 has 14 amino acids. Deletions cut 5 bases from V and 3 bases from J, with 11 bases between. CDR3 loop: CASSLQMPNQPQHF. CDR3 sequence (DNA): TGTGCCAGCAGTCTACAGATGCCCAATCAGCCCCAGCATTTT.

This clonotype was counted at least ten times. The CDR3 nucleotides read TGCGCCAGCAGACTAGCGGGAGGGGATCAGGAGACCCAGTACTTC. It encodes CASRLAGGDQETQYF. This chain connects TRBV5-1 to TRBJ2-5, with 13 bases that match TRBD2. CDR3 length: 15 amino acids. V dropped 5 bases and J dropped 5; count of bases not matched to a gene: 6. Looked up from germline, CDR1 is SGHRS and CDR2 is YFSETQ. Based on the CDR3 plus reference TRBV5-1 and TRBJ2-5, the full variable domain is KAGVTQTPRYLIKTRGQQVTLSCSPISGHRSVSWYQQTPGQGLQFLFEYFSETQRNKGNFPGRFSGRQFSNSRSEMNVSTLELGDSALYLCASRLAGGDQETQYFGPGTRLLVL.

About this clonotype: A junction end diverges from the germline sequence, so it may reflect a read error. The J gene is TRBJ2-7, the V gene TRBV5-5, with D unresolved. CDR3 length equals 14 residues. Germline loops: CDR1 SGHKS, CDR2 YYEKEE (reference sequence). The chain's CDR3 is CASSLVGSLKPEDF. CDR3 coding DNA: TGTGCCAGCAGCTTGGTAGGTAGTTTAAAGCCAGAGGACTTC.